This T cell receptor (beta chain) was sequenced for a study of cytomegalovirus exposure and HLA in healthy donors. Across the study: The study placed roughly four fifths of its 398 genotyped donors in the Caucasian-associated ancestry cluster.

PCR employed 60 Vbeta and 13 Jbeta primers. The repertoire was sequenced with immunoSEQ multiplex PCR; TCRdb's copy has only in-frame clones and lacks some. This sample carries 75,000 to 90,000 clones, 63% of them seen once, and the ten largest clones take about 15%. Points from the study as a whole: HLA alleles were associated with some 17,000 TCR beta sequences in a later analysis at 0.05 false discovery rate. Common viral pathogens seemed, in a later analysis, to connect with several of the most significant clusters.

In regard to this clone: What it recognizes is unknown.

CDR1 and CDR2 (germline): MNHEY, SMNVEV (reference sequence). The V end lost 2 bases, the J end lost 3 bases, and 20 bases lay between the germline ends. The CDR3 consists of 18 residues. The rearrangement uses TRBV27 and TRBJ1-5, with D tentatively TRBD1 (6 bases). The receptor was derived from a woman aged 40 to 50 in good health and CMV-seropositive. The sequenced sample consisted of PBMCs. In DNA, the CDR3 is TGTGCCAGCAGTTTAAGGTGGACCGGGACAACCATCAATCAGCCCCAGCATTTT. Its translation: CASSLRWTGTTINQPQHF.